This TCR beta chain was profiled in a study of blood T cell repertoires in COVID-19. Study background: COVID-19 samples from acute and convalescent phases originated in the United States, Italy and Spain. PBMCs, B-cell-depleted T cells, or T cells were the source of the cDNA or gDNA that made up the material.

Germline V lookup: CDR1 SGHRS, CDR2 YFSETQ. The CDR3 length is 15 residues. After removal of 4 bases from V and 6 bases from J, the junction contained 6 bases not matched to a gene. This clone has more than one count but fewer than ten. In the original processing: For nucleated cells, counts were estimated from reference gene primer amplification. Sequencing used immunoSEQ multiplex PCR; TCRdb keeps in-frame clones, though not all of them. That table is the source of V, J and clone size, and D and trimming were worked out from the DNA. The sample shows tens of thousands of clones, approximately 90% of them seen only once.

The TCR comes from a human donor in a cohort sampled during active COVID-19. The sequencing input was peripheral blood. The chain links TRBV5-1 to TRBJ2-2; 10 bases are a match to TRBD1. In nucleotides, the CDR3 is TGCGCCAGCAGCACGGGCGACAGGGGGCCCGGGGAGCTGTTTTTT. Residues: CASSTGDRGPGELFF.